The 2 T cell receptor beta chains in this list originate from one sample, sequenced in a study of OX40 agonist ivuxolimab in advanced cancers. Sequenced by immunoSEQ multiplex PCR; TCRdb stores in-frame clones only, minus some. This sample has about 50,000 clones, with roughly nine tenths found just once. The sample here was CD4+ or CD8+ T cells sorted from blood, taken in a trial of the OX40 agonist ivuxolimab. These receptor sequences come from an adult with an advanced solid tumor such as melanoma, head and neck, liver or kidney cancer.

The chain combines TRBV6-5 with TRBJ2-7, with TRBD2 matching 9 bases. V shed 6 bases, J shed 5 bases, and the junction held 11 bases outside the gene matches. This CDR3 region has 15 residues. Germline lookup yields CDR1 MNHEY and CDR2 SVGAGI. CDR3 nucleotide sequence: TGTGCCAGCAGGCCTGGGACTAGCTTGTTTCACGAGCAGTACTTC. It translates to CASRPGTSLFHEQYF.

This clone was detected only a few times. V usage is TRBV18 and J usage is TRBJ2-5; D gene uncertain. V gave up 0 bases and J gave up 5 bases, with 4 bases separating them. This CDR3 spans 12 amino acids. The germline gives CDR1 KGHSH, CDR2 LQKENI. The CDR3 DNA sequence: TGTGCCAGCTCACCACCTGAGGAGACCCAGTACTTC. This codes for CASSPPEETQYF.